These T cell receptor beta chains were read from a single sample in a study of CD8 T cells in Susac syndrome. TCRdb independently ran MiXCR on the immunoSEQ multiplex PCR reads; one entry per CDR3 protein. The sample gives about 290,000 distinct CDR3 sequences, approximately 89% of which show up once; approximately 0.18% is in the top ten. Specimen: CD8+ T cells from PBMCs. These receptor sequences come from a human donor with multiple sclerosis. Each CDR3 is given with its conserved first and last residue. The D gene is left open where the match is weak. Rows may omit the clone size; those that give it use once, few, many or a size class.

j_call clone_size d_call v_call cdr3_nt cdr3_aa
TRBJ2-1 - TRBD2 TRBV7-9 TGTGCCAGCAGCTCCGGACTAGCGGGTCGATCTCGTGAGCAGTTCTTC CASSSGLAGRSREQFF
TRBJ1-3 - - TRBV5-1 TGCGCCAGCAGCTTGGGCACAGTGGACTCTGGAAACACCATATATTTT CASSLGTVDSGNTIYF
TRBJ1-2 - - TRBV24-1 TGTGCCACCAGTGCGGGACACGGTTTTTATGGCTACACCTTC CATSAGHGFYGYTF
TRBJ1-4 - TRBD1 TRBV15 TGTGCCACCAGGGGACAGCCTAATGAAAAACTGTTTTTT CATRGQPNEKLFF
TRBJ1-1 - - TRBV7-9 TGTGCCAGCAGCGTGGACAGTCGCTGGGAAGCTTTCTTT CASSVDSRWEAFF
TRBJ2-5 - - TRBV2 TGTGCCAGCAGTGTTGAAGGGGGAGAAGAGACCCAGTACTTC CASSVEGGEETQYF
TRBJ2-1 - TRBD2 TRBV9 TGTGCCAGCAGCGGACTAGCGGGAGGGTTCAATGAGCAGTTCTTC CASSGLAGGFNEQFF
TRBJ1-4 - TRBD1 TRBV27 TGTGCCAGCAGTTTCTTGGGACAGGGAGCGGCTAATGAAAAACTGTTTTTT CASSFLGQGAANEKLFF
TRBJ2-7 - - TRBV9 TGTGCCAGCAGCCCTAGAAATGGCTCGATCTACGAGCAGTACTTC CASSPRNGSIYEQYF
TRBJ2-3 - - TRBV27 TGTGCCAGCAGTTTATCGAAACCGTACAGTATCGGTCGATCAGATACGCAGTATTTT CASSLSKPYSIGRSDTQYF
TRBJ2-5 - - TRBV6-1 TGTGCCAGCAGTGAAGCCGCATCTGGGGGAGGTGTGGAGACCCAGTACTTC CASSEAASGGGVETQYF
TRBJ2-7 - TRBD1 TRBV2 TGTGCCAGCAGTGGCGTTTATAACAGGGGGCGCGAGCAGTACTTC CASSGVYNRGREQYF
TRBJ2-3 - TRBD2 TRBV28 TGTGCCAGCAGTTTTGGTACTTTCGGGAGGGCTACGCAGTATTTT CASSFGTFGRATQYF
TRBJ1-2 - TRBD1 TRBV28 TGTGCCAGCAGTTTAATCGGGACAGGGTATGGCTACACCTTC CASSLIGTGYGYTF
TRBJ2-7 - - TRBV7-8 TGTGCCAGCAGCTTCGCCCGGACGGGAAGCTCCTACGAGCAGTACTTC CASSFARTGSSYEQYF
TRBJ2-7 - - TRBV5-1 TGCGCCAGCAGCTTGGATTCAGGGTTTGGTGAGCAGTACTTC CASSLDSGFGEQYF
TRBJ1-2 - TRBD1 TRBV19 TGTGCCAGTAGTTTACAGGGGGATTATGGCTACACCTTC CASSLQGDYGYTF
TRBJ2-5 - - TRBV20-1 TGCAGTGCTAGTAAACAGCCAGGAGAAGAGACCCAGTACTTC CSASKQPGEETQYF
TRBJ2-1 - TRBD2 TRBV20-1 TGCAGTGCTAGAGACCGGACTAGCGGGAAATTATATGAGCAGTTCTTC CSARDRTSGKLYEQFF
TRBJ2-1 - - TRBV2 TGTGCCGGACAGACAGGTTTCAATGAGCAGTTCTTC CAGQTGFNEQFF
TRBJ2-1 - - TRBV9 TGTGCCAGCAGCGATAGTAATGAGCAGTTCTTC CASSDSNEQFF
TRBJ2-5 few TRBD1 TRBV7-2 TGTGCCAGCAGCTCCGGACAGGGCCCGACGGAGACCCAGTACTTC CASSSGQGPTETQYF
TRBJ2-4 - - TRBV7-9 TGTGCCAGCAGCTTAGGGGCAGCTGGTCAGTACTTC CASSLGAAGQYF
TRBJ1-4 few - TRBV6-2/TRBV6-3 TGTGCCAGCAGTTACAGGGAGGGTGAAAAACTGTTTTTT CASSYREGEKLFF
TRBJ2-6 once TRBD1 TRBV9 TGTGCCAGCAGCGTAGACCCCGAAACAGGGGGCTGGAGCTCTGGGGCCAACGTCCTGACTTTC CASSVDPETGGWSSGANVLTF
TRBJ2-5 once TRBD2 TRBV5-1 TGCGCCAGCAGCGCTCCTGATCAAGTACTAGCGGGGGTTCAATTAGAGACCCAGTACTTC CASSAPDQVLAGVQLETQYF
TRBJ2-3 - TRBD2 TRBV7-2 TGTGCCAGCAGCAGCCGAGCGGGGGGACACATCCGCCGCCGTGAGCAGTATTTT CASSSRAGGHIRRREQYF
TRBJ1-5 - - TRBV20-1 TGCAGTGCCCCTCTGGGGGTAGGCAATCAGCCCCAGCATTTT CSAPLGVGNQPQHF
TRBJ2-7 - TRBD2 TRBV19 TGTGCCAGTAGCGGTTCAGCGGGAGGGACGTACGAGCAGTACTTC CASSGSAGGTYEQYF
TRBJ2-3 - TRBD2 TRBV9 TGTGCCAGCAGCGTACCCTCAGGGACTAGCGGCTCCAGCACAGATACGCAGTATTTT CASSVPSGTSGSSTDTQYF
TRBJ2-1 - TRBD2 TRBV18 TGTGCCAGCTCACCATCTGGGACTAGCATGAATGAGCAGTTCTTC CASSPSGTSMNEQFF
TRBJ2-4 - - TRBV20-1 TGCAGTGCTAGAGTACGGGACCGAAACATTCAGTACTTC CSARVRDRNIQYF
TRBJ1-5 once - TRBV7-9 TGTGCCAGCAGCCCGCAGGGTCCCAATCAGCCCCAGCATTTT CASSPQGPNQPQHF
TRBJ2-7 - - TRBV30 TGTGCCTGGATTCCGGGGGGCCTGGGCTACGAGCAGTACTTC CAWIPGGLGYEQYF
TRBJ2-5 - TRBD1 TRBV15 TGTGCCACCAGCAACCCGGGACAGGGACAAGAGACCCAGTACTTC CATSNPGQGQETQYF
TRBJ1-2 - - TRBV19 TGTGCCAGTAGCCTAGGGACATATGGCTACACCTTC CASSLGTYGYTF
TRBJ2-2 - - TRBV19 TGTGCCACCAGGGCCGGGGGGAACACCGGGGAGCTGTTTTTT CATRAGGNTGELFF
TRBJ2-7 - TRBD1 TRBV4-3 TGCGCCAGCAGCCAAGAACCTACAGGGGCCTACGAGCAGTACTTC CASSQEPTGAYEQYF
TRBJ2-7 once TRBD1 TRBV24-1 TGTGCCACCAGTGAGACGGGACAGGGAGGCGAGCAGTACTTC CATSETGQGGEQYF
TRBJ2-7 once - TRBV4-3 TGCGCCAGCAGCCAAGATCCCGGGGACTCCTACGAGCAGTACTTC CASSQDPGDSYEQYF
TRBJ1-4 - TRBD1 TRBV12-3/TRBV12-4 TGTGCCAGCAGTACAGGGGCAACTAATGAAAAACTGTTTTTT CASSTGATNEKLFF
TRBJ2-5 - TRBD2 TRBV9 TGTGCCAGCAGCTTCGGGACTAGCGGCCAAGAGACCCAGTACTTC CASSFGTSGQETQYF
TRBJ2-5 once - TRBV28 TGTGCCAGCAGAGCGCGGTACCAAGAGACCCAGTACTTC CASRARYQETQYF
TRBJ1-2 - - TRBV19 TGTGCCAGTACCATCCCCCGATCTGGTGGCTACACCTTC CASTIPRSGGYTF
TRBJ1-2 - TRBD1 TRBV19 TGTGCCACGAGGACAGGGATTGGCTGCACCTTC CATRTGIGCTF
TRBJ2-3 - TRBD2 TRBV15 TGTGCCACCAGCAGAGATCTCCCGGAGTCAAGGTTCGGGCTAGCGGGGTATACGCAGTATTTT CATSRDLPESRFGLAGYTQYF
TRBJ1-2 - - TRBV6-1 TGTGCCAGCGTACGGGACAACCGCGGGGGTTATGGCTACACCTTC CASVRDNRGGYGYTF
TRBJ1-1 once - TRBV28 TGTGCCAGCAGTTTAGGGACTTCCCAAGCTTTCTTT CASSLGTSQAFF
TRBJ2-7 - TRBD1 TRBV30 TGTGCCTGTTCATTAGGGACAGGGGACTCCTACGAGCAGTACTTC CACSLGTGDSYEQYF
TRBJ2-1 - - TRBV20-1 TGCAGTGCTAGAGAAGCCAGGGGCAATGAGCAGTTCTTC CSAREARGNEQFF
TRBJ2-7 - - TRBV11-2 TGTGCCAGCAGCTTAGATCCCCGAGACAGTGACCTGGGGGAGCAGTACTTC CASSLDPRDSDLGEQYF
TRBJ2-4 - TRBD1 TRBV7-6 TGTGCCAGCAGCCCAGACCTGGACAGGTCGGGCATTCAGTACTTC CASSPDLDRSGIQYF
TRBJ2-3 once - TRBV20-1 TGCAGTGCTAGAGATCCTCGTGGACGGCCAAAACGCACAGATACGCAGTATTTT CSARDPRGRPKRTDTQYF
TRBJ1-6 - - TRBV15 TGTGCCACCAGCAGAGAGGAAGGGCAGGGGCGTCTTGAAAGGGATAATTCACCCCTCCACTTT CATSREEGQGRLERDNSPLHF
TRBJ2-7 - TRBD2 TRBV6-5 TGTGCCAGCAACCAACTAGCGGGAGGGGGCTACGAGCAGTACTTC CASNQLAGGGYEQYF